This T cell receptor (beta chain) was sequenced for a study of PD-1 blockade in classical Hodgkin lymphoma. Study at large: Nivolumab dosed at 3 mg/kg went to patients intravenously every 2 weeks. General study findings and limits: CD4+ but not CD8+ TCR diversity rose significantly by C4D1. Patients with a complete response exhibited baseline diversity comparable to newly diagnosed patients.

The method was immunoSEQ multiplex PCR; TCRdb's version includes in-frame clones alone and lacks a portion of them. The table shows over 50,000 clones, with approximately 81% occurring only once. Each of the patients experienced relapse following autologous stem cell transplantation, and their brentuximab vedotin exposure differed. Patients reached a best response of complete response, partial response or progressive disease. In regard to this clone: Antigen specificity is unknown.

This TCR came from a human donor with classical Hodgkin lymphoma. Source: peripheral blood mononuclear cells (PBMCs), taken at baseline.

The chain's CDR3 is CASSSGGTGLLEQYF. The CDR3 DNA is TGTGCCAGCAGCTCTGGTGGGACAGGGCTCTTGGAGCAGTACTTC. This chain connects TRBV11-3 to TRBJ2-7; 9 bases map to TRBD1. The germline V gene has CDR1 SGHNT and CDR2 YENEEA. The CDR3 is 15 residues long. The junction had 11 bases not matched to a gene; V was cut back by 4 bases and J by 7 bases. Based on the CDR3 plus reference TRBV11-3 and TRBJ2-7, the full variable domain is EAGVVQSPRYKIIEKKQPVAFWCNPISGHNTLYWYLQNLGQGPELLIRYENEEAVDDSQLPKDRFSAERLKGVDSTLKIQPAELGDSAVYLCASSSGGTGLLEQYFGPGTRLTVT.